This T cell receptor beta chain was retrieved from a study of regulatory T cells in long-lasting Graves disease. The study, taken as a whole, reports: With under 3,500 shared public clonotypes, persistent patients exceeded new patients, who shared 966. Persistent disease preferred TRBV28, TRBJ1-2 and TRBJ2-5; new disease, TRBV20-1 and TRBJ2-1.

For TCR beta, libraries came from iRepertoire HTBI primers and Arm-PCR of CDR3 regions. TCRdb re-called the multiplex PCR reads with MiXCR, one entry per CDR3 protein. The sample has about 540,000 distinct CDR3 sequences; approximately 12% are singletons. Looked up from germline, CDR1 is MDHEN and CDR2 is SYDVKM. V was cut by 6 bases and J by 3 bases, with 15 bases left in between. The CDR3 is 15 residues long. This clonotype was counted many times. The antigen remains undetermined. Time point of the sample: newly diagnosed GD, antithyroid drugs for less than 3 months. RNA isolated from PBMCs was used to make the TCR library. The sample was also linked to a second study, of T cells in Graves' hyperthyroidism and ophthalmopathy. That paper states: The model anticipated ophthalmopathy a median about 7.1 months pre-onset.

The chain employs TRBV28 and TRBJ2-1, with D tentatively TRBD1 or TRBD2 (5 bases each). Material: peripheral blood mononuclear cells (PBMCs), obtained at new diagnosis, from a patient treated with antithyroid drugs. The clonotype originates from a man younger than 45 with Graves disease. The chain's CDR3 is CASRSGRDLYNEQFF. For the CDR3, the DNA is TGTGCCAGCAGATCCGGCAGGGACCTCTACAATGAGCAGTTCTTC.